A selection of T cell receptor beta chains follows, all from one sample in a study of T cell repertoires in cytomegalovirus infection. TCRdb re-derived calls from the reads in MiXCR, one entry per CDR3 protein. The sample consists of around 300,000 distinct CDR3 sequences, over 20% of them appearing once. Sequencing was done on a sample of PBMCs. These receptors came from a human donor in good health (CMV status not recorded). Some clones in this sample may be carry-over from other donors' samples. CDR3s leave out the opening cysteine and the closing phenylalanine or tryptophan. A D gene is named only where the DNA matches it firmly. The size of a clone is reported for some rows only, either as once, few or many, or as a class for expanded clones.

d_call | clone_size | j_call | v_call | cdr3_length | cdr3_aa
- | many | TRBJ2-3 | TRBV7-2 | 13 | ASSRRGGPSDTQY
- | few | TRBJ2-7 | TRBV7-4 | 11 | ASSLPSSYEQY
- | few | TRBJ2-5 | TRBV7-2 | 12 | ASSPKGGHETQY
- | few | TRBJ1-1 | TRBV11-1 | 12 | ASSLEEGSTEAF
- | - | TRBJ2-1 | TRBV2 | 11 | ASSGFRYNEQF
- | - | TRBJ2-7 | TRBV30 | 10 | AWSAGLLEQY
TRBD1 | - | TRBJ2-7 | TRBV11-2 | 15 | ASSLASGTGAPYEQY
TRBD2 | once | TRBJ2-7 | TRBV6-2/TRBV6-3 | 13 | ASSYSPSGPYEQY
TRBD1 | many | TRBJ2-7 | TRBV7-2 | 12 | ASSSRQGLYEQY
- | - | TRBJ2-2 | TRBV29-1 | 12 | SVEGSGNTGELF
- | - | TRBJ1-1 | TRBV12-3/TRBV12-4 | 9 | ASSSRSEAF
- | - | TRBJ1-5 | TRBV6-2/TRBV6-3 | 13 | ASSGRQYSNQPQH
TRBD2 | - | TRBJ2-1 | TRBV12-3/TRBV12-4 | 11 | ASSHGTIKEQF
- | - | TRBJ2-2 | TRBV2 | 11 | ASSEVGTGELF
- | - | TRBJ2-1 | TRBV28 | 14 | ASSPRGAVSYNEQF
TRBD1 | many | TRBJ1-1 | TRBV7-2 | 12 | ASRRQGAATEAF
- | few | TRBJ2-7 | TRBV6-2/TRBV6-3 | 13 | ASSYLGQIRYEQY
- | many | TRBJ2-7 | TRBV7-2 | 12 | ASSFVFLTYEQY
TRBD1 | many | TRBJ2-3 | TRBV7-2 | 13 | ASSPGQVLTDTQY
TRBD2 | few | TRBJ2-2 | TRBV11-2 | 16 | ASSLRLAGDTNTGELF
TRBD2 | - | TRBJ2-7 | TRBV10-2 | 13 | ASSRGIAGLYEQY
- | - | TRBJ1-1 | TRBV19 | 11 | ASSIESGYEAF
TRBD1 | many | TRBJ2-1 | TRBV7-2 | 15 | ASSPPKDRGAYNEQF
- | - | TRBJ2-7 | TRBV6-4 | 11 | ASSDSGRNEQY
- | many | TRBJ2-7 | TRBV28 | 13 | ASSTGTLSSYEQY
- | - | TRBJ1-5 | TRBV19 | 12 | ASSKWDGYQPQH
- | many | TRBJ2-1 | TRBV7-2 | 9 | ASSLFGEQF
TRBD1 | few | TRBJ2-7 | TRBV7-9 | 11 | ASSQTGTYEQY
- | - | TRBJ1-5 | TRBV7-2 | 12 | ASSQAGNNQPQH
- | - | TRBJ2-3 | TRBV27 | 11 | ASSPRTKDTQY
- | - | TRBJ2-4 | TRBV11-2 | 12 | ATTDGLAKNIQY
TRBD1 | few | TRBJ1-2 | TRBV27 | 13 | ASRERDRDHYGYT
- | few | TRBJ1-4 | TRBV5-1 | 11 | ASSYGQNEKLF
- | few | TRBJ2-7 | TRBV29-1 | 11 | SVAAVSSYEQY
- | few | TRBJ1-1 | TRBV12-3/TRBV12-4 | 12 | ASSSYRRNTEAF
- | - | TRBJ2-2 | TRBV29-1 | 11 | SVEQGVIGELF
TRBD2 | few | TRBJ2-7 | TRBV12-3/TRBV12-4 | 11 | ASRREPTYEQY
- | - | TRBJ1-6 | TRBV2 | 12 | ASSGGVPISPLH
- | - | TRBJ2-1 | TRBV19 | 14 | ASSMVGRSFYNEQF